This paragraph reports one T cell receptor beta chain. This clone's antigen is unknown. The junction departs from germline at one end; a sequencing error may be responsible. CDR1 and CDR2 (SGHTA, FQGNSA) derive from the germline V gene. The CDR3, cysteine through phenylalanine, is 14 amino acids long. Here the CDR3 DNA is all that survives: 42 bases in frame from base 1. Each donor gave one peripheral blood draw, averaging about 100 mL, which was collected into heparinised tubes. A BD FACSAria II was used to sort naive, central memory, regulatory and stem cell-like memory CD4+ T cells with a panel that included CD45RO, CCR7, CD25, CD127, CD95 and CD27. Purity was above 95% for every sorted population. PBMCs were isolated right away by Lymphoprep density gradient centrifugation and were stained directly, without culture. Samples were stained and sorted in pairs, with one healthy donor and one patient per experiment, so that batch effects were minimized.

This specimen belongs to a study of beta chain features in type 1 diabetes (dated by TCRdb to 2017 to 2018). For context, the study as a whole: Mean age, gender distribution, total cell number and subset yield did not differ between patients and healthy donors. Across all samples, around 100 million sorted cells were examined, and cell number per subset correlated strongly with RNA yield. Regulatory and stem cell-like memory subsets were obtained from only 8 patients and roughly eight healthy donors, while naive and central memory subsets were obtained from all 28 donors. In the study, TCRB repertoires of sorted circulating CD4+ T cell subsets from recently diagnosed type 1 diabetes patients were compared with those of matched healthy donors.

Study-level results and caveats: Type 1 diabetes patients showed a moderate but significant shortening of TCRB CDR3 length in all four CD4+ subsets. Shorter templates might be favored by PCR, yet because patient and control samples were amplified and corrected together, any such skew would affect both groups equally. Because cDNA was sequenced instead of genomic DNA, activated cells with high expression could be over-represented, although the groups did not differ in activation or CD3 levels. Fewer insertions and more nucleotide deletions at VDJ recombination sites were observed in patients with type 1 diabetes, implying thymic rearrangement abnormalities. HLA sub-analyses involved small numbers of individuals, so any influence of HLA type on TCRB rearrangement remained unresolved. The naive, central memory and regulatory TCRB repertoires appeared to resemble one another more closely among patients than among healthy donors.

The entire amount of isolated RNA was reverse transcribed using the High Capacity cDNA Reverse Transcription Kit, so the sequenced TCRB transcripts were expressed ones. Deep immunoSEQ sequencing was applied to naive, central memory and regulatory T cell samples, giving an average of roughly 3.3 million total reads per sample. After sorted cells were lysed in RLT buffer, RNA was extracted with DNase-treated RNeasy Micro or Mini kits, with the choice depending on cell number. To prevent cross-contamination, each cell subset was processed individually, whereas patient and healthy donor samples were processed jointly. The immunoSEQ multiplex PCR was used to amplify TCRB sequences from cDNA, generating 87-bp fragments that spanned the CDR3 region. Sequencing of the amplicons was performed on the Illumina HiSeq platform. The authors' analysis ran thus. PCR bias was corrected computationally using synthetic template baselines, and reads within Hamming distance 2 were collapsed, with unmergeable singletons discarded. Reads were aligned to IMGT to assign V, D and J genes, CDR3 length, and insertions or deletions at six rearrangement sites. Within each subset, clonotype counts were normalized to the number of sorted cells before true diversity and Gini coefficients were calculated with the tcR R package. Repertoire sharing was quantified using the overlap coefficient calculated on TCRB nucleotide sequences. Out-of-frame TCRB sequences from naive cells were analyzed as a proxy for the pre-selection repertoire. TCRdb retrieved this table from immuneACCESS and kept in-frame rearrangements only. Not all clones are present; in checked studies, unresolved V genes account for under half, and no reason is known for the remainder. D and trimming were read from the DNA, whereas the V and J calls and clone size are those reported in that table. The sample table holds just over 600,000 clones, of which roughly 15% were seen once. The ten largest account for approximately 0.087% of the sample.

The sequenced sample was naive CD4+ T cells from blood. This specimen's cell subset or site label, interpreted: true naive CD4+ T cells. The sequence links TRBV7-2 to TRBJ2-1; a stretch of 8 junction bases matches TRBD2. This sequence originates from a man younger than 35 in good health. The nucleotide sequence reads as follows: TGTGCCAGCAGGTTAGCGGGATCGTACAATGAGCAGTTCTTC. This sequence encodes CASRLAGSYNEQFF.